This TCR beta chain was sequenced for a study of vaccination effects on CD4 cells after COVID-19. Before sequencing, viral peptide pools were used by the ViraFEST assay to expand antigen-specific CD4+ T cells. On roughly day 10 of culture, CD4+ T cells were separated out. Each participant was given two doses of one vaccine (BNT162b2 or mRNA-1273). This CDR3 is built from 15 residues. CDR1 and CDR2 (germline): SGHTA, FQGNSA. V shed 1 base and J shed 11 bases, with 20 bases lying between them. The assay was immunoSEQ multiplex PCR, and TCRdb's table has in-frame clones only and misses some. Of about 50,000 clones listed, about 76% are singletons. About this clone: Its antigen remains unidentified.

This clonotype originated in a human donor who received a COVID-19 vaccine. This chain uses TRBV7-2 with TRBJ1-2, with D tentatively TRBD1 (5 bases). The source was CD4+ T cells from PBMCs cultured with HCoV-OC43 spike peptides, collected after COVID-19 vaccination. Subset here: HCoV-OC43 spike overlapping peptide pool stimulation. CDR3 DNA: TGTGCCAGCAGCTTAGGGTCTGGGGGGAACACCGGATACACCTTC. As protein: CASSLGSGGNTGYTF.